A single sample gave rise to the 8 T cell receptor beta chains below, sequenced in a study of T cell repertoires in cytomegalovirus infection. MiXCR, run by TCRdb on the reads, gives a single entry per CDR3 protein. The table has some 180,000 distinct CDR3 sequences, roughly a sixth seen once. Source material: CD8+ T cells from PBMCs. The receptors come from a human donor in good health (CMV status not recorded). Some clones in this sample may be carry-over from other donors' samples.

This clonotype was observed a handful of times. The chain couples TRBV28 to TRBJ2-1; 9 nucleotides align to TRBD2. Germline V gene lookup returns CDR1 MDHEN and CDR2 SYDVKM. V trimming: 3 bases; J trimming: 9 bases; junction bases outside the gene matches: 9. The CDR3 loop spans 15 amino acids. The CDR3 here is CASSFEETSGSEQFF. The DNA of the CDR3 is TGTGCCAGCAGTTTTGAAGAGACTAGCGGAAGTGAGCAGTTCTTC.

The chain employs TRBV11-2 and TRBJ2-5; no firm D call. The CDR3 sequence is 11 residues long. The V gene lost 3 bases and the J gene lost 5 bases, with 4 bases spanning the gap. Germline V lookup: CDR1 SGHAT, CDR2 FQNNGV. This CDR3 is CASSFIETQYF. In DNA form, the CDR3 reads TGTGCCAGCAGCTTTATTGAGACCCAGTACTTC.

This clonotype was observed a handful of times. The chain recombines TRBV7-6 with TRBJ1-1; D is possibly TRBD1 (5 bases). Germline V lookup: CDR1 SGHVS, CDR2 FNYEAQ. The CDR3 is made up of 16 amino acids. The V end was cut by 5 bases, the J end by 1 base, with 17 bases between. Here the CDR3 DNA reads TGTGCCAGCAGCCATAGTATGGCCGGGGGGAACACTGAAGCTTTCTTT. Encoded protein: CASSHSMAGGNTEAFF.

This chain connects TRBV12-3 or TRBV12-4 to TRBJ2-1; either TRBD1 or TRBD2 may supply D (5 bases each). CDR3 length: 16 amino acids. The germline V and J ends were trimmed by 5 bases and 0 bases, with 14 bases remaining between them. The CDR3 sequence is CASSPTGTGSYNEQFF. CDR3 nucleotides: TGTGCCAGCAGTCCCACCGGGACGGGCTCCTACAATGAGCAGTTCTTC.

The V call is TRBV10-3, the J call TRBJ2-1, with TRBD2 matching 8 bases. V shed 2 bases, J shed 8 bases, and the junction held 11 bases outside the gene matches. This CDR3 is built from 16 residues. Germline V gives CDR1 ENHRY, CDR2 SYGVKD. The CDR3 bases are TGTGCCATCAGTGAGGCGGGGGGCCTGGCAAGCGATGAGCAGTTCTTC. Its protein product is CAISEAGGLASDEQFF.

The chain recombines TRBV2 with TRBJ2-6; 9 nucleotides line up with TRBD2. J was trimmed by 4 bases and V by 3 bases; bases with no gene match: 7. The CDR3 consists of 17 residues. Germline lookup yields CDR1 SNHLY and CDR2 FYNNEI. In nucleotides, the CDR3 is TGTGCCAGCAGTGACGGCGGGGGGGCCTCCGGGGCCAACGTCCTGACTTTC. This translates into CASSDGGGASGANVLTF.

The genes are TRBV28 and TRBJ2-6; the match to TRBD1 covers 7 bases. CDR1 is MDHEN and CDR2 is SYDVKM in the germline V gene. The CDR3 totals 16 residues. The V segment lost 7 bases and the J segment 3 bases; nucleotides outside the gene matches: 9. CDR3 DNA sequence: TGTGCCAGCACTTACAGGGGATTGATTGGGGCCAACGTCCTGACTTTC. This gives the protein CASTYRGLIGANVLTF.

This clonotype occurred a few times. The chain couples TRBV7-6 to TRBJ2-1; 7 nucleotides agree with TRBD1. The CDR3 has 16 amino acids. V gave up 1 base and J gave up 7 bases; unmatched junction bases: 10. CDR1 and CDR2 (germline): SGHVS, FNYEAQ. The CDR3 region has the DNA TGTGCCAGCAGCTTAGTCGAACAGGGGTTGCGGAATGAGCAGTTCTTC. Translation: CASSLVEQGLRNEQFF. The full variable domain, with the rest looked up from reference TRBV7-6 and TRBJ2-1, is GAGVSQSPRYKVTKRGQDVALRCDPISGHVSLYWYRQALGQGPEFLTYFNYEAQQDKSGLPNDRFSAERPEGSISTLTIQRTEQRDSAMYRCASSLVEQGLRNEQFFGPGTRLTVL.